This T cell receptor beta chain was captured in a study of radiotherapy plus CTLA-4 blockade in lung cancer (dated by TCRdb to the late 2010s). With respect to the entire study: Objective responses occurred in more than 15% of enrolled patients, and 30% to 40% achieved disease control.

Results and caveats for the whole study, not just this receptor: The strongest predictors of response, as reported, were early dynamic changes in blood T cell clones along with a rise in serum interferon-beta after radiation. After treatment with radiotherapy and ipilimumab, TCR clones that originated in tumors expanded in peripheral blood.

About this clone: Its antigen is currently not known. No qualities accompany the bases; no much larger clone lies one base away.

Library preparation was by the immunoSEQ multiplex PCR assay. TCRdb mirrors the immuneACCESS table, restricted to in-frame sequences. Some clones are absent from its copies; in checked studies, under half trace to an unresolved V gene, and the reason for the others is unknown. The sample table shows about 51,000 clones, and around 75% are seen once. The ten top clones hold 8.5% of the sample. In this study, focal radiation therapy paired with CTLA-4 blockade (ipilimumab) was tested in patients who had chemo-refractory metastatic non-small-cell lung cancer. In the germline V gene, CDR1 corresponds to KGHSH and CDR2 to LQKENI. V loses 5 bases of germline sequence and J loses 6 bases, and the interval between the two ends is 8 bases. The CDR3 goes from the cysteine to the phenylalanine over 13 residues. CDR3 DNA only is kept here, 39 bases in frame from base 1.

This clonotype was obtained from a human donor with non-small cell lung cancer who had a complete response to radiotherapy plus ipilimumab. The sequencing used peripheral blood, collected from a patient treated with radiotherapy plus ipilimumab. The sequence links TRBV18 to TRBJ1-6; possibly the D gene is TRBD1, per 5 matching bases. Here the CDR3 is given as CASSVGVNSPLHF. The base sequence is TGTGCCAGCTCAGTAGGGGTTAATTCACCCCTCCACTTT.